This TCR beta chain was identified in a study of OX40 agonist ivuxolimab in advanced cancers. Context from the whole study: Ivuxolimab, which targeted the costimulatory receptor OX40 (CD134), was an agonistic, fully human IgG2 monoclonal antibody. A male proportion of nearly 85% and a mean age of 60 years, ranging from roughly 23 to 90, were recorded for the dose-escalation cohort. Intravenous ivuxolimab was administered to patients every 2 weeks at six dose levels: 0.01, 0.1, 0.3, 1.5, 3 and 10 mg/kg. Peripheral TCRbeta sequencing aimed to test whether ivuxolimab altered TCR sequence diversity and caused clonal T-cell expansion. Three dose-escalation patients achieved partial responses, one with hepatocellular carcinoma and two with cutaneous melanoma. Prior anti-PD-1, anti-PD-L1 or anti-CTLA-4 therapy was permitted, and checkpoint inhibitors had been received by less than 45% of dose-escalation patients. The paper describes the monotherapy dose-escalation part (N ≈ 52 patients) of the phase I trial of ivuxolimab. Of the roughly 54 patients in dose escalation, some 20 had hepatocellular carcinoma, about 15 had melanoma, 9 had renal cell carcinoma and 9 had head and neck cancer. Results and caveats for the whole study, not just this receptor: After ivuxolimab, expanded clones were on average more numerous among CD8+ T cells than among CD4+ T cells. At doses of 0.1 to 3.0 mg/kg, clonal expansion of both CD4+ and CD8+ blood T cells was observed from baseline to week 6. Antigen specificity was not determined for the clonally expanded peripheral T cells. Low levels of normalized T-cell clonal expansion were also seen in some patients who did not respond. In the 0.1-3.0 mg/kg groups, partial responders were among the patients with the lowest normalized peripheral clonal expansion, particularly in CD8+ T cells.

The CDR3 numbers 12 residues from cysteine through phenylalanine. The entry retains the CDR3 DNA only, 36 bases that are in frame from base 1. CDR1 and CDR2 are drawn from the germline V gene (reference sequence): SEHNR, FQNEAQ. For sequencing of the TCRbeta CDR3 region, genomic DNA was extracted from the sorted cells. The immunoSEQ Assay was used for sequencing of TCRbeta CDR3 regions. This immuneACCESS table, as held by TCRdb, lists in-frame sequences with V and J called but not all clones. Of the missing ones, under half trace to an unresolved V gene in checked studies; the others have no known cause. This sample lists 20,000 to 25,000 clones; 65% to 85% were detected once. The ten largest clones capture about a fifth of the sample. Points on this clone: Its target antigen remains unknown. No qualities accompany the bases; no much larger clone lies one base away.

The trial excluded patients who had a history of autoimmune disease or who were on systemic immunosuppression. Peripheral blood for TCR sequencing was collected from all dose cohorts at baseline, on cycle 4 day 1, and on cycle 7 day 1. The samples were taken from a phase I, first-in-human, multicenter, open-label dose-escalation trial of ivuxolimab. Adults with locally advanced or metastatic head and neck squamous cell, hepatocellular, melanoma or renal cell carcinoma were enrolled in the trial. Before TCR sequencing, CD4+ T cells and CD8+ T cells from peripheral blood were sorted into separate populations.

Recombination linked TRBV7-9 to TRBJ2-2; the D gene cannot be named for sure. The sequence was obtained from an adult with an advanced solid tumor such as melanoma, head and neck, liver or kidney cancer. The sample consisted of CD4+ or CD8+ T cells sorted from blood, taken in a trial of the OX40 agonist ivuxolimab. In nucleotide form, the sequence is TGTGCGCCCCTAGGTTACACCGGGGAGCTGTTTTTT. Translated, it gives CAPLGYTGELFF. This CDR3, with the reference TRBV7-9 and TRBJ2-2 proteins standing in past its ends, gives the full variable domain DTGVSQNPRHKITKRGQNVTFRCDPISEHNRLYWYRQTLGQGPEFLTYFQNEAQLEKSRLLSDRFSAERPKGSFSTLEIQRTEQGDSAMYLCAPLGYTGELFFGEGSRLTVL.